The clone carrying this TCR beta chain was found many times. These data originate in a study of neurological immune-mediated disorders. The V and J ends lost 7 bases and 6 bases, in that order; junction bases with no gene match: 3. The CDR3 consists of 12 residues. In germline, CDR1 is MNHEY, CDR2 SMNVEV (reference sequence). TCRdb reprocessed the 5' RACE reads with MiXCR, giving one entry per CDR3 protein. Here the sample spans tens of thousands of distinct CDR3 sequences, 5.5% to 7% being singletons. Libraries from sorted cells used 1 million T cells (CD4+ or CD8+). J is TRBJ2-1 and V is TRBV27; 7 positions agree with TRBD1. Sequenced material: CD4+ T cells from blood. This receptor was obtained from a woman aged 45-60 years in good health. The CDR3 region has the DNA TGTGCCAGCAACCCAGGGGGCAATGAGCAGTTCTTC. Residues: CASNPGGNEQFF.